Each of the 7 T cell receptor beta chains below was sequenced from the same sample in a study of T cells in narcolepsy. Profiled with immunoSEQ multiplex PCR; TCRdb holds only in-frame clones, not every one. The repertoire holds 36,000 or so clones, around 90% seen once, with roughly 0.8% in the top ten. The sequenced sample was CD45RA- memory CD4+ T cells from PBMCs. Every receptor here comes from a human donor with narcolepsy.

The rearrangement uses TRBV5-4 and TRBJ2-7, with D perhaps TRBD1 or TRBD2 (5 bases each). Germline CDR1 reads SGHNT; CDR2 reads YYREEE (reference sequence). Trimming removed 4 bases at V and 5 bases at J, with 19 bases between. The CDR3 sequence is 15 residues long. The CDR3 region is CASSRVGADANEQYF. The DNA for the CDR3 is TGTGCCAGCAGCCGAGTCGGGGCGGACGCAAACGAGCAGTACTTC.

The V call is TRBV19, the J call TRBJ1-6, with unresolved D. Per germline, CDR1 LNHDA and CDR2 SQIVND (reference sequence). The CDR3 extends over 12 amino acids. Trimming left V 7 bases short and J 8 bases short, with 9 bases between. CDR3 amino acids: CASKVGDSPLHF. CDR3 DNA: TGTGCCAGTAAGGTCGGGGATTCACCCCTCCACTTT.

This sequence joins TRBV5-6 and TRBJ2-6, with D perhaps given as TRBD1 or TRBD2 (6 bases each). This CDR3 is 16 amino acids long. Germline assignment: CDR1 SGHDT and CDR2 YYEEEE. The V and J ends lost 4 bases and 5 bases respectively, with 16 bases between them. The CDR3 DNA follows: TGTGCCAGCAGCCTAGGTGGGGGGCTAAGGGCCAACGTCCTGACTTTC. This encodes CASSLGGGLRANVLTF.

There are a few counts of this clone. The chain recombines TRBV11-3 with TRBJ2-5, with 7 positions matching TRBD2. V shed 5 bases, J shed 5 bases, and the junction held 8 bases outside the gene matches. Germline lookup yields CDR1 SGHNT and CDR2 YENEEA. This CDR3 has 14 residues. CDR3 protein: CASSPSRGEETQYF. DNA for the CDR3: TGTGCCAGCAGCCCCTCCCGGGGGGAGGAGACCCAGTACTTC.

V and J are TRBV30 and TRBJ1-2; a weak D match, TRBD1 (6 bases). CDR3 length: 13 amino acids. V lost 8 bases to trimming and J lost 6 bases, with 19 bases between them. Looked up from germline, CDR1 is GTSNPN and CDR2 is SVGIG (reference sequence). The CDR3 spells CAGNREEYDGYTF. The CDR3 DNA reads TGTGCCGGGAACAGGGAGGAATACGATGGCTACACCTTC.

CDR3 DNA sequence: TGCAGCGTTGAAGGGAGGGGTTGGGCGCAGTATTTT. It encodes CSVEGRGWAQYF. This chain uses TRBV29-1 with TRBJ2-3; tentative D call: TRBD2 (6 bases). V was shortened by 1 base and J by 10 bases, with 12 bases between the two germline ends. Germline CDR1 is SQVTM and CDR2 is ANQGSEA. The CDR3 has 12 amino acids.

The chain carries TRBV19 and TRBJ2-2; a possible D gene is TRBD1 (8 bases). Germline CDR1 and CDR2: LNHDA and SQIVND (reference sequence). Trimming pared 4 bases from V and 4 bases from J, leaving 19 bases between. The CDR3 has 17 residues. In DNA, the CDR3 is TGTGCCAGTAGTACACCCAACAGGGGGGGTAGCACCGGGGAGCTGTTTTTT. This gives the protein CASSTPNRGGSTGELFF. Full variable domain (remainder filled in from reference TRBV19 and TRBJ2-2): DGGITQSPKYLFRKEGQNVTLSCEQNLNHDAMYWYRQDPGQGLRLIYYSQIVNDFQKGDIAEGYSVSREKKESFPLTVTSAQKNPTAFYLCASSTPNRGGSTGELFFGEGSRLTVL.